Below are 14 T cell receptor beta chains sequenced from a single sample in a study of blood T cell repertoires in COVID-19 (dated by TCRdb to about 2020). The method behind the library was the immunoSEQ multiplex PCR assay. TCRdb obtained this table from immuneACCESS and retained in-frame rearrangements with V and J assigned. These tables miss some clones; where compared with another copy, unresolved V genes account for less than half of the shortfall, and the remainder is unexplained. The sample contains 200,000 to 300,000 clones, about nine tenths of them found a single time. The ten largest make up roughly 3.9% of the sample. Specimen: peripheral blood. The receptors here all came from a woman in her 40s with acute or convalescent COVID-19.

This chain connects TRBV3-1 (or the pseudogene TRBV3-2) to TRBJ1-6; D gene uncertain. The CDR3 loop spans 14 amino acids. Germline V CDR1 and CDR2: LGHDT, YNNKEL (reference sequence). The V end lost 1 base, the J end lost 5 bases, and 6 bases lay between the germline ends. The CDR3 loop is CASSQGKHNSPLHF. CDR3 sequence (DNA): TGTGCCAGCAGCCAAGGCAAGCATAATTCACCCCTCCACTTT.

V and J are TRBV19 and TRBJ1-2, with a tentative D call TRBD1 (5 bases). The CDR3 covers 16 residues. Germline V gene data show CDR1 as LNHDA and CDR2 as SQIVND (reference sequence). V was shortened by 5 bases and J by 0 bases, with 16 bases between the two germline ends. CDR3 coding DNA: TGTGCCAGTAGTCTTGTGCGGGGCGAGGCTAACTATGGCTACACCTTC. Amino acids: CASSLVRGEANYGYTF.

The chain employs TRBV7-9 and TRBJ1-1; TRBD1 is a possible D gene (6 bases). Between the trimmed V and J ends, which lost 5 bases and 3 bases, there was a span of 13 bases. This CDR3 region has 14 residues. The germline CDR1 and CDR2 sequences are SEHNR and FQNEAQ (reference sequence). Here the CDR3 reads CASSPTGMHTEAFF. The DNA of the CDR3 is TGTGCCAGCAGCCCCACAGGGATGCACACTGAAGCTTTCTTT.

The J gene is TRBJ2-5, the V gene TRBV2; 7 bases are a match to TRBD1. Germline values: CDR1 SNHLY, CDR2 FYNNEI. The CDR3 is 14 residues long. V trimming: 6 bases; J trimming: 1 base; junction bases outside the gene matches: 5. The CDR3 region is CASSQQGSQETQYF. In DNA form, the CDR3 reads TGTGCCAGCAGCCAACAGGGGTCCCAAGAGACCCAGTACTTC.

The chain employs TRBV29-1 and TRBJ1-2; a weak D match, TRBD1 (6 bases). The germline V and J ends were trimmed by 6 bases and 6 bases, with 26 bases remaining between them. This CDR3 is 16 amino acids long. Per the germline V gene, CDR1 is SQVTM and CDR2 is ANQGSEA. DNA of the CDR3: TGCAGCGTGAGGGCCCCGTCGGGGGGGGCCCATGATGGCTACACCTTC. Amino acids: CSVRAPSGGAHDGYTF.

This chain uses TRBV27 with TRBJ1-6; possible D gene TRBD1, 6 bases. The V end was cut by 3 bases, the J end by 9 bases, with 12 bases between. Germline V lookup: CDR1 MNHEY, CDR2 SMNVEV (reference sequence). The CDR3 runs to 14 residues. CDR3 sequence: CASSFQGLSSPLHF. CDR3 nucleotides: TGTGCCAGCAGTTTTCAGGGGCTGAGTTCACCCCTCCACTTT.

The chain's CDR3 is CASSLARSTQETQYF. CDR3 coding DNA: TGTGCCAGCAGCTTGGCCCGTTCCACTCAAGAGACCCAGTACTTC. V and J are TRBV5-4 and TRBJ2-5; D remains unclear. The CDR3 runs to 15 residues. Germline loops: CDR1 SGHNT, CDR2 YYREEE (reference sequence). With 0 bases removed from V and 2 bases from J, the gap between germline ends came to 11 bases.

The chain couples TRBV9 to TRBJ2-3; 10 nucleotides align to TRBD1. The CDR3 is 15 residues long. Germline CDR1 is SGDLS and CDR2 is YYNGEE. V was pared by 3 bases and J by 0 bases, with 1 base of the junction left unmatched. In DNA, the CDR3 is TGTGCCAGCAGCGGACAGGGGGCCAGCACAGATACGCAGTATTTT. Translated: CASSGQGASTDTQYF.

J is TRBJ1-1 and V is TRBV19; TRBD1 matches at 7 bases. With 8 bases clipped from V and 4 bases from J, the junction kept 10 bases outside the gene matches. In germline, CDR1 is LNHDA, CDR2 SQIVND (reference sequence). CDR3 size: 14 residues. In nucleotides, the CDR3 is TGTGCCAGTGACAACAGGGGCGGTCCCACTGAAGCTTTCTTT. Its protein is CASDNRGGPTEAFF.

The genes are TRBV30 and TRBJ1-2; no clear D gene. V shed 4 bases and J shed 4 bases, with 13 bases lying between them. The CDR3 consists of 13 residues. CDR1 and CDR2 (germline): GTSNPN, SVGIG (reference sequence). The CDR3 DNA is TGTGCCTGGACCGGGTTTGTTGGCTATGGCTACACCTTC. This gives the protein CAWTGFVGYGYTF.

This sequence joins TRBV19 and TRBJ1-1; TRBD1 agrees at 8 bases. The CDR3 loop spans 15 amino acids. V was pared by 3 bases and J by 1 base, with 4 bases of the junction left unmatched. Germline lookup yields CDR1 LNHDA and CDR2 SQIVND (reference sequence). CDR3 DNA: TGTGCCAGTAGTATGGGGGACAGGAAGAACACTGAAGCTTTCTTT. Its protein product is CASSMGDRKNTEAFF.

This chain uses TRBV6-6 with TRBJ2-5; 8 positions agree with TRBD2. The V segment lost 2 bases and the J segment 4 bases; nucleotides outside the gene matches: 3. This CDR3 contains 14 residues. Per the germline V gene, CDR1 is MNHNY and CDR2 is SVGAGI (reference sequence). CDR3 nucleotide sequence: TGTGCCAGCAGTTACGGGACTAGTATAGAGACCCAGTACTTC. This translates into CASSYGTSIETQYF.

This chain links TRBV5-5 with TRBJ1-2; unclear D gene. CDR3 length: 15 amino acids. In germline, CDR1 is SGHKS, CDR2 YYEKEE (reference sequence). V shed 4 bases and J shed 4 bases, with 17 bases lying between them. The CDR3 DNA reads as TGTGCCAGCAGCCAGCGGTGGGAAGGTACCTATGGCTACACCTTC. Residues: CASSQRWEGTYGYTF.

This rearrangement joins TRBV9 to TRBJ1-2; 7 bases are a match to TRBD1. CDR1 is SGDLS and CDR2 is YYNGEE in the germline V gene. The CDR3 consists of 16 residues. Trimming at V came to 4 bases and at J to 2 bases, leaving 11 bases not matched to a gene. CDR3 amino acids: CASSLRTGSGNYGYTF. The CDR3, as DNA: TGTGCCAGCAGCCTCCGGACAGGTAGTGGGAACTATGGCTACACCTTC.